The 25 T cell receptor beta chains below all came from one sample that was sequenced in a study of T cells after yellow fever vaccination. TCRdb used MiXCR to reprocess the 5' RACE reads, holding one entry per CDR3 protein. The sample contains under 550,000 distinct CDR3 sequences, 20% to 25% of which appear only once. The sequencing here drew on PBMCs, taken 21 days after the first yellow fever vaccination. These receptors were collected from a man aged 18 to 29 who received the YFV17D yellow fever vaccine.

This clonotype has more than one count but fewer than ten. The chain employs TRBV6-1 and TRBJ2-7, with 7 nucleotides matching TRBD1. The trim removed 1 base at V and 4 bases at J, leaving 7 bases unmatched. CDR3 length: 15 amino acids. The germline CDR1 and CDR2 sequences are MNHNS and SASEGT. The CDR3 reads CASSEEGQLFYEQYF. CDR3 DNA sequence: TGTGCCAGCAGTGAAGAGGGACAGCTTTTTTACGAGCAGTACTTC.

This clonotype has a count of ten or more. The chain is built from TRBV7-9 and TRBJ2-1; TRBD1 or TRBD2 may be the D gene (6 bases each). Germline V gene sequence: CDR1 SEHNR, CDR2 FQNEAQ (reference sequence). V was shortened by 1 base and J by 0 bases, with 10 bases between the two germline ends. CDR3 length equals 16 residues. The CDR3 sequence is CASSLVGGRSYNEQFF. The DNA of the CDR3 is TGTGCCAGCAGCTTAGTAGGGGGGCGCTCCTACAATGAGCAGTTCTTC.

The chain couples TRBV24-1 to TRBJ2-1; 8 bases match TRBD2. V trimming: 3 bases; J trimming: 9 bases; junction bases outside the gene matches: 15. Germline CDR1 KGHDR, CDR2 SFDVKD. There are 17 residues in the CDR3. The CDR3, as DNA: TGTGCCACCAGTGATCCCCACGGGAGCGGGGGCATGGGTGAGCAGTTCTTC. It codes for CATSDPHGSGGMGEQFF.

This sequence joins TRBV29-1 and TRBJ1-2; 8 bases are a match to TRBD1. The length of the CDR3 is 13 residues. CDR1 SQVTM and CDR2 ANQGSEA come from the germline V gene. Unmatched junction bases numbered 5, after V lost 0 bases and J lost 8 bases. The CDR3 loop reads CSVEDRDRFGYTF. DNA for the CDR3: TGCAGCGTTGAAGACCGGGACAGGTTCGGCTACACCTTC.

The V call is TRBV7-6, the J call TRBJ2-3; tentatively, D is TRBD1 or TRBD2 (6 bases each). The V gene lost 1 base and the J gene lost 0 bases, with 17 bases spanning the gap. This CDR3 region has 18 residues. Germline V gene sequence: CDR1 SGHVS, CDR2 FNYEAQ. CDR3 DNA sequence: TGTGCCAGCAGCTTAGGATTTCCGGGGGCCTCTAGCACAGATACGCAGTATTTT. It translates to CASSLGFPGASSTDTQYF.

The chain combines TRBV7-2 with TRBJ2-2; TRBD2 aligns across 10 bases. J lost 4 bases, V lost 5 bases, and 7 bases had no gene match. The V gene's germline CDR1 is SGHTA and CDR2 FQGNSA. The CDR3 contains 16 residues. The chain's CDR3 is CASSRPSGGGTGELFF. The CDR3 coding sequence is TGTGCCAGCAGCCGCCCCAGCGGGGGGGGCACCGGGGAGCTGTTTTTT.

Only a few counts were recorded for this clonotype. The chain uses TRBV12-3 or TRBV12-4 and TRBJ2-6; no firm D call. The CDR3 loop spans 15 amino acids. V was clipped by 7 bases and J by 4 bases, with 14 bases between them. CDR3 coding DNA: TGTGCCAGCACCAAAGGGTTTCGGGGGGCCAACGTCCTGACTTTC. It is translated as CASTKGFRGANVLTF.

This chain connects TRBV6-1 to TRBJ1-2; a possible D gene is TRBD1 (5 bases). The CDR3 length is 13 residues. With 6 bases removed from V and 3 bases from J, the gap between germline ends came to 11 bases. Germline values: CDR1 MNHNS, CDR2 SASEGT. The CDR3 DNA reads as TGTGCCAGCAGCCGGGGGTCGGACTATGGCTACACCTTC. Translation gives CASSRGSDYGYTF.

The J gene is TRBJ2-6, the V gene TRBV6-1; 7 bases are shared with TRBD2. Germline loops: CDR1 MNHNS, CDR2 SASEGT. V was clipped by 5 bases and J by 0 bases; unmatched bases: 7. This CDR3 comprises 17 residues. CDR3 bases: TGTGCCAGCAGTAAGCCTAGCGGAAACTCTGGGGCCAACGTCCTGACTTTC. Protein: CASSKPSGNSGANVLTF.

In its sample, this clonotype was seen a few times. The CDR3 region is CASSRDRRKETQYF. The CDR3 DNA sequence: TGTGCCAGCAGTCGGGACAGGCGAAAAGAGACCCAGTACTTC. This chain links TRBV27 with TRBJ2-5; the match to TRBD1 covers 8 bases. Trimming cost V 5 bases and J 3 bases; bases outside gene matches: 5. CDR1 and CDR2 from the germline V gene are MNHEY and SMNVEV (reference sequence). The CDR3 spans 14 residues.

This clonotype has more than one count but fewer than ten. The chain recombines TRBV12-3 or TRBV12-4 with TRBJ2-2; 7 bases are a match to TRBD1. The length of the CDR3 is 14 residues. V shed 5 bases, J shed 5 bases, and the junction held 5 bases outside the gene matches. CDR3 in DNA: TGTGCCAGCAGTCCAGGGGGACCAACCGGGGAGCTGTTTTTT. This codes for CASSPGGPTGELFF.

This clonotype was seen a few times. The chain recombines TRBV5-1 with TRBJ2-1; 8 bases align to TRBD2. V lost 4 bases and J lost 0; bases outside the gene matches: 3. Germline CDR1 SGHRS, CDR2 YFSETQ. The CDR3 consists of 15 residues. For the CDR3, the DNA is TGCGCCAGCAGCAACGGGGGGGACTCCTACAATGAGCAGTTCTTC. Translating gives CASSNGGDSYNEQFF. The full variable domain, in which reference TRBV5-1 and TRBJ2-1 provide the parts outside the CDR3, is KAGVTQTPRYLIKTRGQQVTLSCSPISGHRSVSWYQQTPGQGLQFLFEYFSETQRNKGNFPGRFSGRQFSNSRSEMNVSTLELGDSALYLCASSNGGDSYNEQFFGPGTRLTVL.

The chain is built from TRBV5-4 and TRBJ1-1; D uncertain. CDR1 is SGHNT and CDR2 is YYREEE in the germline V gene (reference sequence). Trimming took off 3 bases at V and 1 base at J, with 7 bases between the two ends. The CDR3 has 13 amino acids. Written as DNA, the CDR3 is TGTGCCAGCAGCTATGACGCGAACACTGAAGCTTTCTTT. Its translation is CASSYDANTEAFF.

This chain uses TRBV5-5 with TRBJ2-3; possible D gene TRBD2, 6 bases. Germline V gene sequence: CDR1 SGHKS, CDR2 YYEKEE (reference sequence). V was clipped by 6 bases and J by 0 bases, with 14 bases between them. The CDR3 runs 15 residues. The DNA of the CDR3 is TGTGCCAGCATCTCCCGGGACTGGAGCACAGATACGCAGTATTTT. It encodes CASISRDWSTDTQYF.

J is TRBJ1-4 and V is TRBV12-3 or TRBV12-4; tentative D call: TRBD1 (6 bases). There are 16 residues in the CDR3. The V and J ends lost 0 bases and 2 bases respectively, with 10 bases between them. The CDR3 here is CASSLALGGTNEKLFF. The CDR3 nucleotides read TGTGCCAGCAGTTTAGCGCTCGGGGGCACTAATGAAAAACTGTTTTTT.

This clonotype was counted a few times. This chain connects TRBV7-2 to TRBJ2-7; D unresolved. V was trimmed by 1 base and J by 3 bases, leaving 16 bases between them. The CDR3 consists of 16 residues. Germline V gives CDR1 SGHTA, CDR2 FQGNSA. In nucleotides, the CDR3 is TGTGCCAGCAGCTTAGTTGGAGAACCGGCCATCTACGAGCAGTACTTC. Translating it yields CASSLVGEPAIYEQYF. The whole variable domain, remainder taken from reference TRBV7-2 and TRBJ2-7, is GAGVSQSPSNKVTEKGKDVELRCDPISGHTALYWYRQSLGQGLEFLIYFQGNSAPDKSGLPSDRFSAERTGGSVSTLTIQRTQQEDSAVYLCASSLVGEPAIYEQYFGPGTRLTVT.

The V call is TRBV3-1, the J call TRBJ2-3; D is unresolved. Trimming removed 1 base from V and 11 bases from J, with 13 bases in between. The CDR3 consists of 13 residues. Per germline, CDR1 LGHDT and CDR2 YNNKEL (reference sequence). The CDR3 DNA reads TGTGCCAGCAGCCAAGGTCGGCCTAGGCGGCAGTATTTT. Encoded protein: CASSQGRPRRQYF.

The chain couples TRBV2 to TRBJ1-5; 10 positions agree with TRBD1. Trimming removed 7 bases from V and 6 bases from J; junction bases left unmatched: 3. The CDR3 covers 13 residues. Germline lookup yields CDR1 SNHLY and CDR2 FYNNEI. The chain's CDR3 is CASTGTGVQPQHF. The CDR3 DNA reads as TGTGCCAGCACTGGGACAGGGGTTCAGCCCCAGCATTTT.

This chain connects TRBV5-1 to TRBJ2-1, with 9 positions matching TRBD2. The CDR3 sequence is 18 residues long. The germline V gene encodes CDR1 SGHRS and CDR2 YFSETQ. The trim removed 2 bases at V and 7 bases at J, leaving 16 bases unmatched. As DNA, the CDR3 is TGCGCCAGCAGCTTCTCTCTGGCGGGGGGGCCGAGTAGGAATGAGCAGTTCTTC. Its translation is CASSFSLAGGPSRNEQFF.

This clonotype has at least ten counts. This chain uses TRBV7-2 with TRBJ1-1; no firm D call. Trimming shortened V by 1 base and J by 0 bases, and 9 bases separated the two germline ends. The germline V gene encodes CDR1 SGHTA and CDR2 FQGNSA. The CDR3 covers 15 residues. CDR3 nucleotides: TGTGCCAGCAGCTTAGACCCGGTAATGAACACTGAAGCTTTCTTT. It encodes CASSLDPVMNTEAFF.

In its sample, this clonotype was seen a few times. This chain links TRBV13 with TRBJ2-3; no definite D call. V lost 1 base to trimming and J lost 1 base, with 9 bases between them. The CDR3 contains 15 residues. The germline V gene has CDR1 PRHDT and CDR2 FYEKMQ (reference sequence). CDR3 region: CASSLAAGGTDTQYF. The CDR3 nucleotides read TGTGCCAGCAGCTTAGCGGCTGGGGGCACAGATACGCAGTATTTT.

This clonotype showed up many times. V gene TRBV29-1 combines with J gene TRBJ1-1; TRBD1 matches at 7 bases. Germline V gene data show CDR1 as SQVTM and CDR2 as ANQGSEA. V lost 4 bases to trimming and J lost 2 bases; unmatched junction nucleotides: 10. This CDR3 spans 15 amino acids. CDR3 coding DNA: TGCAGCGTTGTAGCGGGACAGTCTTTCAACACTGAAGCTTTCTTT. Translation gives CSVVAGQSFNTEAFF.

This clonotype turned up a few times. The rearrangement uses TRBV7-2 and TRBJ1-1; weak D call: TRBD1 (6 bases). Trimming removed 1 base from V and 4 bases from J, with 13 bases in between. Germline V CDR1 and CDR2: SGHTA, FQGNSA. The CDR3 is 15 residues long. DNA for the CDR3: TGTGCCAGCAGCTTAGTCGGGGGGGCATCCACTGAAGCTTTCTTT. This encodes CASSLVGGASTEAFF. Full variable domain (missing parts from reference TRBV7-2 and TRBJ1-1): GAGVSQSPSNKVTEKGKDVELRCDPISGHTALYWYRQSLGQGLEFLIYFQGNSAPDKSGLPSDRFSAERTGGSVSTLTIQRTQQEDSAVYLCASSLVGGASTEAFFGQGTRLTVV.

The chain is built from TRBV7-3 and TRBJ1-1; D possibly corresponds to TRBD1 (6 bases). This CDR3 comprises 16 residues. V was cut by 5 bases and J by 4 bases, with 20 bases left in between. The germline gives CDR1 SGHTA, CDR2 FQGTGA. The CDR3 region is CASSPSLGGRGTEAFF. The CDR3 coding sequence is TGTGCCAGCAGCCCTTCACTCGGGGGGCGCGGCACTGAAGCTTTCTTT.

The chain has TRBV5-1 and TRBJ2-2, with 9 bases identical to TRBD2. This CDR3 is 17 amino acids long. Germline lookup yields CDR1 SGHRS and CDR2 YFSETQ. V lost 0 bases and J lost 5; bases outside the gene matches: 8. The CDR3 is CASSLALRGGRTGELFF. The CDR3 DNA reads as TGCGCCAGCAGCTTGGCCCTGCGGGGGGGCCGGACCGGGGAGCTGTTTTTT.